This paragraph covers one T cell receptor (beta chain) sequence. The antigen remains undetermined. V lost 4 bases and J lost 5; bases outside the gene matches: 6. CDR1 and CDR2 from the germline V gene are SQVTM and ANQGSEA. The CDR3 extends over 15 amino acids. Using a J-beta primer mix together with a sample-barcoded 5' primer, a second PCR was run for about 7 to 12 cycles. CDR3-containing paired-end reads numbered at least 3 million in each sample. TCRdb reprocessed the 5' RACE reads via MiXCR and lists one record per CDR3 protein. This table has fewer than 900,000 distinct CDR3 sequences, roughly two fifths appearing once. Ranging in age from roughly 6 to 95, the donors were healthy Caucasian individuals from Russia. This record comes from a study of blood T cells in healthy people across ages. Points from the study as a whole: Older age coincided with a roughly linear decline in TCR beta diversity per million T cells.

This TCR came from a woman aged 55 to 70 in good health. The sequencing input was blood. The gene calls are TRBV29-1 and TRBJ2-1; TRBD2 agrees at 12 bases. CDR3 protein: CSVAPWTSGNNEQFF. The CDR3 nucleotides are TGCAGCGTTGCACCCTGGACTAGCGGGAACAATGAGCAGTTCTTC.